This T cell receptor (beta chain) was retrieved from a study of blood T cell repertoires in COVID-19. Study information: Donors in the United States, Italy and Spain gave samples during acute or convalescent COVID-19. Sources were T cells, B-cell-depleted T cells, or PBMCs; the material itself was cDNA or gDNA.

Per the germline V gene, CDR1 is SGHAT and CDR2 is FQNNGV. This CDR3 is 13 amino acids long. V lost 0 bases, J lost 7 bases, and 7 bases lay in between. This table comes from immunoSEQ multiplex PCR, and its TCRdb copy is limited to in-frame clones, with some not included. This sample has some 170,000 clones, with approximately 85% found just once. The origin of this receptor is a man aged 60 to 69 with active or convalescent COVID-19. The material sequenced was peripheral blood. V usage is TRBV11-2 and J usage is TRBJ2-1, with no clear D. This chain's CDR3 is CASSLERLNEQFF. The CDR3, as DNA: TGTGCCAGCAGCTTAGAGCGGTTGAATGAGCAGTTCTTC.